This T cell receptor beta chain comes out of a study of identical twins. General study points: Abundant beta clonotypes from cord blood had fewer insertions, unlike memory repertoires, which showed none.

This clonotype was seen more than once but under ten times. Its specificity is unknown. The authors used template switching to add a universal primer site and gave cDNA unique molecular identifiers. A single record per CDR3 protein comes from TCRdb applying MiXCR to the 5' RACE reads. This table has around 680,000 distinct CDR3 sequences, 8.6% appearing once. These data also formed part of another study, on yellow fever vaccine responses in identical twins. That paper notes: In identical twins, vaccine T cell responses appeared partly shared and partly individual.

The sequencing input was PBMCs. This receptor was identified in a woman under 30 in good health.

The CDR3 DNA reads TGTGCCAGCAGTCCTAGGGGACCGTCGGAGCAGTACTTC. The encoded protein is CASSPRGPSEQYF. This chain uses TRBV9 with TRBJ2-7; the D call may be TRBD1 or TRBD2 (5 bases each). V was clipped by 5 bases and J by 7 bases, with 16 bases between them. The CDR3 sequence is 13 residues long. Germline CDR1 reads SGDLS; CDR2 reads YYNGEE.